The 8 T cell receptor beta chains given below trace back to one sample, sequenced in a study of identical twins. TCRdb re-derived calls from the 5' RACE reads in MiXCR, one entry per CDR3 protein. The sample carries about 470,000 distinct CDR3 sequences, 20% to 25% recorded once. These same records also appear under a second study, on T cells expressing NK-cell markers.

Sequenced: CD4+ T cells sorted from blood. These receptors all stem from a young woman in good health.

The chain carries TRBV6-1 and TRBJ2-1, with 8 bases matching TRBD2. The CDR3 consists of 15 residues. CDR1 MNHNS and CDR2 SASEGT come from the germline V gene. Trimming at V came to 4 bases and at J to 7 bases, leaving 9 bases not matched to a gene. CDR3 protein: CASSAGTRSGNEQFF. As DNA, the CDR3 is TGTGCCAGCAGTGCCGGGACTAGATCAGGGAATGAGCAGTTCTTC.

This clonotype was found a few times. J is TRBJ1-2 and V is TRBV13; a possible D gene is TRBD1 (5 bases). The CDR3 has 14 amino acids. Trimming left V 2 bases short and J 4 bases short, with 11 bases between. The V gene's germline CDR1 is PRHDT and CDR2 FYEKMQ (reference sequence). The CDR3 coding sequence is TGTGCCAGCAGCTTACAGGGTCGCCTCTATGGCTACACCTTC. Encoded protein: CASSLQGRLYGYTF.

The chain uses TRBV10-3 and TRBJ2-2; D possibly matches TRBD1 or TRBD2 (5 bases each). CDR1 and CDR2 from the germline V gene are ENHRY and SYGVKD. Trimming took 5 bases from V and 0 from J, leaving 10 bases between them. The CDR3 runs 15 residues. CDR3 residues: CAISPEGPNTGELFF. CDR3 sequence (DNA): TGTGCCATCAGTCCAGAGGGGCCGAACACCGGGGAGCTGTTTTTT.

The J gene is TRBJ1-2, the V gene TRBV5-1, with D unresolved. This CDR3 region has 13 residues. The germline CDR1 and CDR2 sequences are SGHRS and YFSETQ. V shed 4 bases and J shed 6 bases, with 13 bases lying between them. CDR3: CASSPDQMDGYTF. In DNA form, the CDR3 reads TGCGCCAGCAGCCCCGACCAGATGGATGGCTACACCTTC.

The chain couples TRBV5-8 to TRBJ2-7; D possibly corresponds to TRBD1 (6 bases). Looked up from germline, CDR1 is SGHTS and CDR2 is YDEGEE. This CDR3 has 11 residues. Trimming removed 7 bases at V and 11 bases at J, with 16 bases between. Here the CDR3 reads CASLGDTREYF. In DNA, the CDR3 is TGTGCCAGCTTGGGGGACACCCGGGAGTACTTC.

This clonotype was seen more than once but under ten times. The chain employs TRBV3-1 and TRBJ2-7, with 10 nucleotides matching TRBD2. Germline V gene sequence: CDR1 LGHDT, CDR2 YNNKEL (reference sequence). There are 15 residues in the CDR3. V trimming: 3 bases; J trimming: 3 bases; junction bases outside the gene matches: 5. The CDR3 protein is CASSHLAGAVYEQYF. The CDR3 DNA sequence: TGTGCCAGCAGCCACCTAGCGGGAGCGGTCTACGAGCAGTACTTC.

Worth noting for this clonotype: One end of the junction varies from germline; a read error may be responsible. The chain joins TRBV7-9 to TRBJ2-7; tentatively, D is TRBD1 or TRBD2 (5 bases each). CDR3 size: 13 residues. The germline V gene has CDR1 SEHNR and CDR2 FQNEAQ (reference sequence). CDR3 loop: CASRPTGAYGQYF. CDR3 nucleotide sequence: TGTGCCAGCAGACCTACCGGGGCCTACGGGCAGTACTTC.

The chain combines TRBV27 with TRBJ2-7, with D perhaps being TRBD1 or TRBD2 (5 bases each). This CDR3 is built from 15 residues. Trimming cost V 2 bases and J 1 base, with 12 bases left between them. Germline V CDR1 and CDR2: MNHEY, SMNVEV (reference sequence). The CDR3 coding sequence is TGTGCCAGCAGTTTAGTCGGGACGGCATCCTACGAGCAGTACTTC. Amino acid sequence: CASSLVGTASYEQYF.